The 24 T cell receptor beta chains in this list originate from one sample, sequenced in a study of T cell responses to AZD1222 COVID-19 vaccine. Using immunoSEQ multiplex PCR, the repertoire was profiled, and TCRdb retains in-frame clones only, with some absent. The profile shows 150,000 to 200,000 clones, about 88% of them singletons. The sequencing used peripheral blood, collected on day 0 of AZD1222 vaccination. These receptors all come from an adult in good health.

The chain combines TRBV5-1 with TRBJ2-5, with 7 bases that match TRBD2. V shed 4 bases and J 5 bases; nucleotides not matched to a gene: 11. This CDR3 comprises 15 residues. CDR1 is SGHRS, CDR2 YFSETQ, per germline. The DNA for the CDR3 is TGCGCCAGCAGCGACGTTGGGCGGGAGTTCGAGACCCAGTACTTC. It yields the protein CASSDVGREFETQYF. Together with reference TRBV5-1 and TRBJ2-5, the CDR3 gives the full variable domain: KAGVTQTPRYLIKTRGQQVTLSCSPISGHRSVSWYQQTPGQGLQFLFEYFSETQRNKGNFPGRFSGRQFSNSRSEMNVSTLELGDSALYLCASSDVGREFETQYFGPGTRLLVL.

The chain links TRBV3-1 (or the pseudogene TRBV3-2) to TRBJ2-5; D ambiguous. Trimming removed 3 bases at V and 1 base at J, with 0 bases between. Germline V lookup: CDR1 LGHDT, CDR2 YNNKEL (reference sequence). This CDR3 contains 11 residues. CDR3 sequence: CASSHQETQYF. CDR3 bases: TGTGCCAGCAGCCACCAAGAGACCCAGTACTTC.

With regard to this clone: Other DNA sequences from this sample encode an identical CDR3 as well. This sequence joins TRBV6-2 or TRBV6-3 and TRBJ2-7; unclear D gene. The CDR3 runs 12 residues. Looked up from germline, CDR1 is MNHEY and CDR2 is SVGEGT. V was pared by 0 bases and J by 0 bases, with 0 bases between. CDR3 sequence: CASSYSSYEQYF. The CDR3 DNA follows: TGTGCCAGCAGTTACTCCTCCTACGAGCAGTACTTC.

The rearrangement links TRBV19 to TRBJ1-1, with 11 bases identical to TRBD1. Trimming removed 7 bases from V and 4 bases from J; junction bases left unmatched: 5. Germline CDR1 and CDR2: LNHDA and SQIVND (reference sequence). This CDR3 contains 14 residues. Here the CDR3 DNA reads TGTGCCAGTAACTTGGGACAGGGGGGCACTGAAGCTTTCTTT. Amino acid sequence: CASNLGQGGTEAFF. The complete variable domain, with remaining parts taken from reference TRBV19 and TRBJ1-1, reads DGGITQSPKYLFRKEGQNVTLSCEQNLNHDAMYWYRQDPGQGLRLIYYSQIVNDFQKGDIAEGYSVSREKKESFPLTVTSAQKNPTAFYLCASNLGQGGTEAFFGQGTRLTVV.

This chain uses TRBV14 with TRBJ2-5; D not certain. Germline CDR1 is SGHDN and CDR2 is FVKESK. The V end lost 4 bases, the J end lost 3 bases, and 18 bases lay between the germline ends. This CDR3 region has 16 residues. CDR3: CASSPTTWAPEETQYF. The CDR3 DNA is TGTGCCAGCAGCCCAACCACGTGGGCCCCCGAAGAGACCCAGTACTTC.

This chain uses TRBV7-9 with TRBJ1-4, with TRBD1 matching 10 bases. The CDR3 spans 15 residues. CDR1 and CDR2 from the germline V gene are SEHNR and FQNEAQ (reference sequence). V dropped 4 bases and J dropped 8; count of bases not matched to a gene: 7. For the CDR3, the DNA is TGTGCCAGCAGCTCGTGGGGGACAGGGGTCGAAAAACTGTTTTTT. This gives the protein CASSSWGTGVEKLFF.

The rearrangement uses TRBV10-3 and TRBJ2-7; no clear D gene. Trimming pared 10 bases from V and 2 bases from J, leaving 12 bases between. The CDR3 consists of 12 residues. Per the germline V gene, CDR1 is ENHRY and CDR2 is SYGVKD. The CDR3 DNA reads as TGTGCCACCTCGAAATCCACCTACGAGCAGTACGTC. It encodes CATSKSTYEQYV.

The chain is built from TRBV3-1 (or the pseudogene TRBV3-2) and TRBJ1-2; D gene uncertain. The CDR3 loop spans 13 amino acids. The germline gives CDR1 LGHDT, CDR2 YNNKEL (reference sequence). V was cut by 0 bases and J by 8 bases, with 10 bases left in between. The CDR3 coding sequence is TGTGCCAGCAGCCAAGATCGGGTTGCCGGCTACACCTTC. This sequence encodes CASSQDRVAGYTF.

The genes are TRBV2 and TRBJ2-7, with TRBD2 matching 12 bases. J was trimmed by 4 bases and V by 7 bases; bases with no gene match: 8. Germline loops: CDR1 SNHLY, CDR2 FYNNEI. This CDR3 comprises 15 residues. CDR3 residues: CASNPLAGGVYEQYF. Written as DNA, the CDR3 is TGTGCCAGCAACCCTCTAGCGGGAGGGGTTTACGAGCAGTACTTC.

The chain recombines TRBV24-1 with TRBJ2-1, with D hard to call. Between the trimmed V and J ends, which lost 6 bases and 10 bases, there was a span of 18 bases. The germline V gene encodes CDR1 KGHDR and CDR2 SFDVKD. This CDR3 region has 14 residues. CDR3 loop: CATSQDWPAWEQFF. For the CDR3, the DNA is TGTGCCACCAGTCAGGATTGGCCAGCATGGGAGCAGTTCTTC.

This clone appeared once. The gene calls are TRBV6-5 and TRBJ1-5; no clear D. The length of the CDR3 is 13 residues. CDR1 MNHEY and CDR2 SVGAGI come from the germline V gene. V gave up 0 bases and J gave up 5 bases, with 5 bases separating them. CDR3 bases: TGTGCCAGCAGTTACTCCTCCTATCAGCCCCAGCATTTT. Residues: CASSYSSYQPQHF.

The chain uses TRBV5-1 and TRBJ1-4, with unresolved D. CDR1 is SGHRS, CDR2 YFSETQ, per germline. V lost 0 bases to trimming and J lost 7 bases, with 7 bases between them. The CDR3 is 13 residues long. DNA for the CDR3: TGCGCCAGCAGCTTGGAGGAGCCTGAAAAACTGTTTTTT. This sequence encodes CASSLEEPEKLFF.

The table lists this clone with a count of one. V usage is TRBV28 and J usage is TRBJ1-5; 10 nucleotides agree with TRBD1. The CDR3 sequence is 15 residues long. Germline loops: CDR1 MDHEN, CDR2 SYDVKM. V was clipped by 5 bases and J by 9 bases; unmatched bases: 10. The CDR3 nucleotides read TGTGCCAGCAGTCGACAGGGGGCGGGAGTTCGGCCCCAGCATTTT. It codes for CASSRQGAGVRPQHF.

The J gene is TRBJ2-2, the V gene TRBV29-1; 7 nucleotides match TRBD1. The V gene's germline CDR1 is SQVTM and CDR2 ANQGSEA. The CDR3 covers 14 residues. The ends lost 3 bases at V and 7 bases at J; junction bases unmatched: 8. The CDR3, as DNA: TGCAGCGTTGACCCGAAGGGGGCAGGCGGGGAGCTGTTTTTT. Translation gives CSVDPKGAGGELFF.

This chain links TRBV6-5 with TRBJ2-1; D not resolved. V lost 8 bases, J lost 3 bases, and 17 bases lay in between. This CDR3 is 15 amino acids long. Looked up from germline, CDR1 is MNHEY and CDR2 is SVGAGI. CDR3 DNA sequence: TGTGCCAGCGGCAAGTTAAGGGTGGGCTACAATGAGCAGTTCTTC. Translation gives CASGKLRVGYNEQFF.

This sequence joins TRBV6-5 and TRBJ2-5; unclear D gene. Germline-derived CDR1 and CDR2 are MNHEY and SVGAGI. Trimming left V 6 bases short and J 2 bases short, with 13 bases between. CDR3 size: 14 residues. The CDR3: CASSGINRQETQYF. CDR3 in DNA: TGTGCCAGCAGCGGAATTAATCGGCAAGAGACCCAGTACTTC.

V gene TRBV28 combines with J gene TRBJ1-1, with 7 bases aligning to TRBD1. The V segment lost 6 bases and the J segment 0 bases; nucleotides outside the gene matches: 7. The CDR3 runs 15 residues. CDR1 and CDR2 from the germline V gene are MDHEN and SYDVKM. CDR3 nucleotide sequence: TGTGCCAGCAGACTGACAGGGCCAGTGAACACTGAAGCTTTCTTT. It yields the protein CASRLTGPVNTEAFF. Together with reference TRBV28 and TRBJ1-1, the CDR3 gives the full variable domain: DVKVTQSSRYLVKRTGEKVFLECVQDMDHENMFWYRQDPGLGLRLIYFSYDVKMKEKGDIPEGYSVSREKKERFSLILESASTNQTSMYLCASRLTGPVNTEAFFGQGTRLTVV.

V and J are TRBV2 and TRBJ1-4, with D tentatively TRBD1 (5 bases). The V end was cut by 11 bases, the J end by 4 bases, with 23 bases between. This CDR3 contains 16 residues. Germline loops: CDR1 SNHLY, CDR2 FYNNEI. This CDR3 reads CAVRPLDRDRNEKLFF. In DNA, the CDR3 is TGTGCCGTACGACCGTTAGATCGGGACCGTAATGAAAAACTGTTTTTT.

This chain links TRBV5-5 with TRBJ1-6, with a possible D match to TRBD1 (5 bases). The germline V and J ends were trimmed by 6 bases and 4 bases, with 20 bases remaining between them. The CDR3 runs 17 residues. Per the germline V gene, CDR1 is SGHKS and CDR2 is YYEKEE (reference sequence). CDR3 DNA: TGTGCCAGCACCCCCACCGGGACCGTGAGTTATAATTCACCCCTCCACTTT. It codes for CASTPTGTVSYNSPLHF.

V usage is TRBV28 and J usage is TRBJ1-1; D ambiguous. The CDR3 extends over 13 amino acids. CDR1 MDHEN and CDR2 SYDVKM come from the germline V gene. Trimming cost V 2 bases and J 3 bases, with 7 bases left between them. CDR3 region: CASSLGQDTEAFF. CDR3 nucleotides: TGTGCCAGCAGTTTAGGGCAAGACACTGAAGCTTTCTTT.

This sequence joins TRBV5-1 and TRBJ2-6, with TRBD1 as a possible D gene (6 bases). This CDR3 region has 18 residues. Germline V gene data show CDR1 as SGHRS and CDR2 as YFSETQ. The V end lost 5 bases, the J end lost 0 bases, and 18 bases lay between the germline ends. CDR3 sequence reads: CASSSGTTPVSGANVLTF. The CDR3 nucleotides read TGCGCCAGCAGTTCCGGGACAACCCCAGTCTCTGGGGCCAACGTCCTGACTTTC.

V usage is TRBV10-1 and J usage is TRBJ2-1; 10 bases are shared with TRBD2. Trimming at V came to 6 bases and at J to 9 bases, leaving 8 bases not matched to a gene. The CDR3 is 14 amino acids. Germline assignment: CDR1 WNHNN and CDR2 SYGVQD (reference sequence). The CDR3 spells CASSSASGRSEQFF. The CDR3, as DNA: TGCGCCAGCAGCTCGGCTAGCGGGAGAAGTGAGCAGTTCTTC.

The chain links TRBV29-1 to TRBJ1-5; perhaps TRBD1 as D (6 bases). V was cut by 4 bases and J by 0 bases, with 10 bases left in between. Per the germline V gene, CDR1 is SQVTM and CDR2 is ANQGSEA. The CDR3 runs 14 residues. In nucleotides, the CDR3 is TGCAGCGTTGTAGGGGGGAATAGCAATCAGCCCCAGCATTTT. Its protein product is CSVVGGNSNQPQHF.

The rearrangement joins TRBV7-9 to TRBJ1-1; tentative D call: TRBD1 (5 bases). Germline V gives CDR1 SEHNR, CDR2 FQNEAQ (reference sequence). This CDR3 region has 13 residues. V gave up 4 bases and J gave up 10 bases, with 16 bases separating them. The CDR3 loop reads CASSSGTYGGAFF. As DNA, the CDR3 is TGTGCCAGCAGCTCCGGGACTTACGGCGGAGCTTTCTTT. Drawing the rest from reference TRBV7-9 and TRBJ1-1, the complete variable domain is DTGVSQNPRHKITKRGQNVTFRCDPISEHNRLYWYRQTLGQGPEFLTYFQNEAQLEKSRLLSDRFSAERPKGSFSTLEIQRTEQGDSAMYLCASSSGTYGGAFFGQGTRLTVV.